This TCR beta chain is drawn from a study of early T cells in non-severe SARS-CoV-2 infection. Study information: Sequencing was performed on bulk RNA from unsorted whole blood, leaving chains unpaired.

Study-wide findings and caveats: Anti-spike CD8 responses were favored in VDJdb matching, and private and CD4 specificities were missed.

Unique molecular identifiers (one per individual cDNA molecule) were attached. TCRdb passed the 5' RACE reads through MiXCR, listing each CDR3 protein once. The sample records fewer than 75,000 distinct CDR3 sequences, roughly 18% being singletons. The CDR3 is made up of 16 amino acids. The germline CDR1 and CDR2 sequences are MGHDK and SYGVNS. V shed 5 bases, J shed 0 bases, and the junction held 8 bases outside the gene matches. This clonotype was observed a few times. The antigen is unknown. The chain combines TRBV25-1 with TRBJ2-3; 7 nucleotides match TRBD1. The sample was whole blood, taken at baseline. The source is an adult who was a healthcare worker with PCR-confirmed SARS-CoV-2 infection or an uninfected control (not recorded which). This CDR3 is CASSHTRGPSTDTQYF. Written as DNA, the CDR3 is TGTGCCAGCAGTCACACGAGGGGGCCCAGCACAGATACGCAGTATTTT.